This entry lists 22 T cell receptor beta chains sequenced from one sample in a study of blood T cell repertoires in COVID-19. Data came from immunoSEQ multiplex PCR; TCRdb stores just in-frame clones and leaves some out. The sample includes around 310,000 clones, around 90% of them seen just once. The sample was peripheral blood. Receptors were obtained from a woman in her thirties or forties with COVID-19, enrolled during active disease.

The chain has TRBV9 and TRBJ1-3, with D perhaps TRBD1 (5 bases). Trimming took 5 bases from V and 4 from J, leaving 13 bases between them. The CDR3 spans 14 residues. Germline V gene data show CDR1 as SGDLS and CDR2 as YYNGEE. In DNA form, the CDR3 reads TGTGCCAGCAGTGTCGGAGGGGCGGGAAACACCATATATTTT. Residues: CASSVGGAGNTIYF.

The V and J genes are TRBV27 and TRBJ1-2; D not certain. With 1 base removed from V and 6 bases from J, the gap between germline ends came to 6 bases. Germline CDR1 and CDR2: MNHEY and SMNVEV (reference sequence). The CDR3 totals 12 residues. The CDR3 region has the DNA TGTGCCAGCAGTTTATACGGAGATGGCTACACCTTC. Protein: CASSLYGDGYTF.

This rearrangement joins TRBV6-2 or TRBV6-3 to TRBJ2-7; a weak D match, TRBD1 (5 bases). Germline V gene data show CDR1 as MNHEY and CDR2 as SVGEGT. V lost 2 bases and J 3 bases, leaving 8 bases between the germline ends. The length of the CDR3 is 13 residues. Here the CDR3 DNA reads TGTGCCAGCAGTTACGCCCAGGGCTACGAGCAGTACTTC. It translates to CASSYAQGYEQYF.

The V gene is TRBV6-4, the J gene TRBJ2-2; no firm D call. The germline V and J ends were trimmed by 5 bases and 6 bases, with 13 bases remaining between them. This CDR3 has 14 amino acids. CDR1 MRHNA and CDR2 SNTAGT come from the germline V gene. Written as DNA, the CDR3 is TGTGCCAGCAGTCCCGACTTCGCTTCCGGGGAGCTGTTTTTT. Protein: CASSPDFASGELFF.

The chain recombines TRBV29-1 with TRBJ1-1; D not resolved. The CDR3 covers 12 residues. CDR1 SQVTM and CDR2 ANQGSEA come from the germline V gene. V lost 7 bases, J lost 1 base, and 10 bases lay in between. The CDR3 reads CSGVDRNTEAFF. As DNA, the CDR3 is TGCAGCGGCGTAGATAGGAACACTGAAGCTTTCTTT.

V gene TRBV2 combines with J gene TRBJ1-2; 10 bases line up with TRBD1. Germline values: CDR1 SNHLY, CDR2 FYNNEI. This CDR3 has 14 residues. Trimming removed 8 bases from V and 1 base from J; junction bases left unmatched: 4. CDR3 region: CASRQGALNYGYTF. CDR3 sequence (DNA): TGTGCCAGCCGACAGGGGGCTCTTAACTATGGCTACACCTTC.

The gene calls are TRBV19 and TRBJ2-5; TRBD2 is a possible D gene (5 bases). This CDR3 is built from 14 residues. V was pared by 5 bases and J by 5 bases, with 15 bases between. From germline, CDR1 is LNHDA and CDR2 SQIVND (reference sequence). CDR3 in DNA: TGTGCCAGTAGTCGGAACCGGGGTCGGGAGACCCAGTACTTC. As protein: CASSRNRGRETQYF.

CDR3 sequence: CASSLRGGDQPQHF. CDR3 nucleotides: TGTGCCAGCAGCTTAAGAGGCGGCGATCAGCCCCAGCATTTT. The rearrangement uses TRBV7-2 and TRBJ1-5; D gene uncertain. CDR1 and CDR2 (germline): SGHTA, FQGNSA. V lost 2 bases to trimming and J lost 5 bases, with 10 bases between them. This CDR3 contains 14 residues. The variable domain in full, with the rest retrieved from reference TRBV7-2 and TRBJ1-5, is GAGVSQSPSNKVTEKGKDVELRCDPISGHTALYWYRQSLGQGLEFLIYFQGNSAPDKSGLPSDRFSAERTGGSVSTLTIQRTQQEDSAVYLCASSLRGGDQPQHFGDGTRLSIL.

The V call is TRBV5-1, the J call TRBJ2-7; weak D call: TRBD2 (5 bases). CDR3 length equals 14 residues. Germline values: CDR1 SGHRS, CDR2 YFSETQ. The V and J ends lost 2 bases and 1 base respectively, with 10 bases between them. The CDR3 loop reads CASSFGIPSYEQYF. CDR3 nucleotides: TGCGCCAGCAGCTTCGGGATCCCGTCCTACGAGCAGTACTTC.

CDR3 sequence: CASSVTLAGNEQFF. The CDR3 DNA follows: TGTGCCAGCAGCGTAACGCTAGCGGGCAATGAGCAGTTCTTC. V usage is TRBV9 and J usage is TRBJ2-1; 8 bases are shared with TRBD2. Trimming took 1 base from V and 6 from J; bases not matched to a gene: 3. The CDR3 consists of 14 residues. Germline loops: CDR1 SGDLS, CDR2 YYNGEE.

The CDR3: CAIKETGLNTEAFF. The CDR3 DNA follows: TGTGCCATCAAAGAAACAGGTCTGAACACTGAAGCTTTCTTT. This sequence joins TRBV10-3 and TRBJ1-1, with D perhaps matching TRBD1 (5 bases). The CDR3 runs to 14 residues. Trimming took 7 bases from V and 0 from J, leaving 12 bases between them. CDR1 is ENHRY and CDR2 is SYGVKD in the germline V gene.

The rearrangement links TRBV28 to TRBJ2-1, with D possibly being TRBD1 (6 bases). Deletions cut 6 bases from V and 6 bases from J, with 15 bases between. Germline assignment: CDR1 MDHEN and CDR2 SYDVKM. The CDR3 is made up of 14 amino acids. The CDR3 here is CASRYLRGGNEQFF. The CDR3 region has the DNA TGTGCCAGCAGATACCTCAGGGGCGGCAATGAGCAGTTCTTC.

The chain carries TRBV18 and TRBJ1-4; no clear D. The V gene lost 6 bases and the J gene lost 12 bases, with 14 bases spanning the gap. Germline values: CDR1 KGHSH, CDR2 LQKENI. The CDR3 has 12 amino acids. The CDR3 DNA is TGTGCCAGCTCGCAACAGAGGAGGGAACTGTTTTTT. This gives the protein CASSQQRRELFF.

The chain joins TRBV5-1 to TRBJ1-1; no definite D call. The V gene lost 0 bases and the J gene lost 2 bases, with 17 bases spanning the gap. The CDR3 runs to 17 residues. The germline V gene encodes CDR1 SGHRS and CDR2 YFSETQ. The DNA of the CDR3 is TGCGCCAGCAGCTTGGACCGGGGTTTTTCAGACAACACTGAAGCTTTCTTT. As protein: CASSLDRGFSDNTEAFF.

This chain connects TRBV7-9 to TRBJ1-2; TRBD1 might be the D (5 bases). The CDR3 spans 11 residues. From germline, CDR1 is SEHNR and CDR2 FQNEAQ (reference sequence). The germline V and J ends were trimmed by 5 bases and 5 bases, with 6 bases remaining between them. The CDR3 region is CASSPGYGYTF. The CDR3, as DNA: TGTGCCAGCAGCCCAGGGTATGGCTACACCTTC. The full variable domain, its missing parts supplied by reference TRBV7-9 and TRBJ1-2, is DTGVSQNPRHKITKRGQNVTFRCDPISEHNRLYWYRQTLGQGPEFLTYFQNEAQLEKSRLLSDRFSAERPKGSFSTLEIQRTEQGDSAMYLCASSPGYGYTFGSGTRLTVV.

The chain uses TRBV28 and TRBJ1-2; 7 bases are shared with TRBD1. The trim removed 4 bases at V and 4 bases at J, leaving 12 bases unmatched. From germline, CDR1 is MDHEN and CDR2 SYDVKM. The CDR3 is made up of 16 amino acids. This CDR3 reads CASSSIKGTAIYGYTF. CDR3 coding DNA: TGTGCCAGCAGTTCCATTAAAGGGACAGCGATCTATGGCTACACCTTC.

This chain uses TRBV6-5 with TRBJ2-2, with TRBD2 as a possible D gene (5 bases). The CDR3 consists of 14 residues. Germline-derived CDR1 and CDR2 are MNHEY and SVGAGI. The V gene lost 6 bases and the J gene lost 3 bases, with 11 bases spanning the gap. The CDR3 nucleotides are TGTGCCAGCAGGTGGCCCGGGGACACCGGGGAGCTGTTTTTT. Translating gives CASRWPGDTGELFF.

V usage is TRBV19 and J usage is TRBJ2-1, with no clear D. The germline V gene encodes CDR1 LNHDA and CDR2 SQIVND (reference sequence). This CDR3 region has 14 residues. The V and J ends lost 3 bases and 8 bases respectively, with 14 bases between them. Here the CDR3 DNA reads TGTGCCAGTAGTATTAGCCCGCGTATTCATGAGCAGTTCTTC. Amino acids: CASSISPRIHEQFF.

The chain recombines TRBV4-1 with TRBJ1-2, with D possibly matching TRBD1 (6 bases). Deletions cut 0 bases from V and 2 bases from J, with 13 bases between. In germline, CDR1 is MGHRA, CDR2 YSYEKL. This CDR3 region has 16 residues. Written as DNA, the CDR3 is TGCGCCAGCAGCCAAGATGGGAGGGGGGGGAACTATGGCTACACCTTC. This encodes CASSQDGRGGNYGYTF.

For the CDR3, the DNA is TGTGCCAGCAGTTCCCGGACAGGGATGGGAAACACCATATATTTT. It encodes CASSSRTGMGNTIYF. The chain links TRBV28 to TRBJ1-3, with TRBD1 identical over 8 bases. The ends lost 4 bases at V and 4 bases at J; junction bases unmatched: 6. CDR3 size: 15 residues. Germline V gene sequence: CDR1 MDHEN, CDR2 SYDVKM.

The chain combines TRBV7-2 with TRBJ2-1; maybe TRBD2 (5 bases). Germline CDR1 reads SGHTA; CDR2 reads FQGNSA. CDR3 length: 17 residues. V shed 1 base and J shed 4 bases, with 17 bases lying between them. The CDR3 loop reads CASSLVSGLGGYNEQFF. In DNA form, the CDR3 reads TGTGCCAGCAGCTTAGTATCGGGCCTCGGCGGGTACAATGAGCAGTTCTTC.

The chain is built from TRBV7-2 and TRBJ2-5, with D unclear. The V and J ends lost 8 bases and 2 bases respectively, with 15 bases between them. Germline assignment: CDR1 SGHTA and CDR2 FQGNSA. CDR3 length: 14 amino acids. The CDR3 loop is CASVGGALQETQYF. CDR3 coding DNA: TGTGCCAGCGTAGGTGGAGCCCTACAAGAGACCCAGTACTTC. The variable domain in full, with the rest retrieved from reference TRBV7-2 and TRBJ2-5, is GAGVSQSPSNKVTEKGKDVELRCDPISGHTALYWYRQSLGQGLEFLIYFQGNSAPDKSGLPSDRFSAERTGGSVSTLTIQRTQQEDSAVYLCASVGGALQETQYFGPGTRLLVL.